This note documents a single TCR beta chain sequence. Its antigen is not identified. PCR involved 60 Vbeta and 13 Jbeta primers. Some clones are missing from TCRdb's copy, which holds only in-frame ones; the method was immunoSEQ multiplex PCR. The ten most abundant clones cover roughly 1% of a sample with 40,000 to 50,000 clones. The ends were cut back, 6 bases at V and 2 bases at J, with 14 bases in the middle. The CDR3 is 14 residues long. Looked up from germline, CDR1 is MDHEN and CDR2 is SYDVKM. The data were taken from a study of cytomegalovirus exposure and HLA in healthy donors. Points from the study as a whole: When analyzed later, a missense DCLRE1C variant was found to be linked to TCR beta V- and J-gene trimming. Through in vitro validation, a few CMV-associated chains were shown to be specific for CMV antigens. In a later analysis, HLA-C alleles had the fewest associated TCRs, DRB1 alleles the most.

The TCR was taken from a woman aged 40-49 years in good health and CMV-seronegative. What was sequenced was PBMCs. The rearrangement joins TRBV28 to TRBJ2-7; a weak D match, TRBD1 (5 bases). CDR3 sequence (DNA): TGTGCCAGCAGGACCCCTGGGGCTGCCTACGAGCAGTACTTC. It yields the protein CASRTPGAAYEQYF.